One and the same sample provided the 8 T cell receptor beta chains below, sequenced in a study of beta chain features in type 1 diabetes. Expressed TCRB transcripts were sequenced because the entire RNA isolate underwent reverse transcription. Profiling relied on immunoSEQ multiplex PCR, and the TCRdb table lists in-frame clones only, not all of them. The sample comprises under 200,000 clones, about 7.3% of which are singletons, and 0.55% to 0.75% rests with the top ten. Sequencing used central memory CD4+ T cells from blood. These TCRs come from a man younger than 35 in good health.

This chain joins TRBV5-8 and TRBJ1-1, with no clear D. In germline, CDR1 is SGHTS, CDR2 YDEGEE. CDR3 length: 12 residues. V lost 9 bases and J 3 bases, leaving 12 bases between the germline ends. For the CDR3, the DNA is TGTGCCACCGGGGTTTTCGACACTGAAGCTTTCTTT. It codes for CATGVFDTEAFF.

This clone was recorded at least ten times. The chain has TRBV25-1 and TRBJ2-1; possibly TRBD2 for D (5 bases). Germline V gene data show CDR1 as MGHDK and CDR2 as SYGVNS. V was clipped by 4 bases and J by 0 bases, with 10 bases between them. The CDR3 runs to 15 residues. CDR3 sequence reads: CASSVSGSSYNEQFF. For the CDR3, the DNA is TGTGCCAGCAGTGTATCTGGGAGCTCCTACAATGAGCAGTTCTTC. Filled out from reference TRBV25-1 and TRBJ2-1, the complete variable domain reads EADIYQTPRYLVIGTGKKITLECSQTMGHDKMYWYQQDPGMELHLIHYSYGVNSTEKGDLSSESTVSRIRTEHFPLTLESARPSHTSQYLCASSVSGSSYNEQFFGPGTRLTVL.

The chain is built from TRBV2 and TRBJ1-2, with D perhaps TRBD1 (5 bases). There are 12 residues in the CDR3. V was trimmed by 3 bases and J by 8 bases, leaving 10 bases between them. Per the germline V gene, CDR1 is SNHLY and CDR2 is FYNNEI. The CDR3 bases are TGTGCCAGCAGTGATGTAACAGGCGGCTACACCTTC. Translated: CASSDVTGGYTF.

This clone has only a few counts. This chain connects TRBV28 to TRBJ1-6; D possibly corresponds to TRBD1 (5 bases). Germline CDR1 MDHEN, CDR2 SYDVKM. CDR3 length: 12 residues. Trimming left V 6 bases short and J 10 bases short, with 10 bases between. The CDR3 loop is CASRQGGSPLHF. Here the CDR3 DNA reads TGTGCCAGCAGGCAGGGTGGATCACCCCTCCACTTT.

The CDR3 nucleotides read TGCGCCAGCAGCCAAGGGGCCGGGGTTGAAGCTTTCTTT. Translation: CASSQGAGVEAFF. This chain links TRBV4-3 with TRBJ1-1; D is unclear. The CDR3 has 13 amino acids. V lost 1 base and J lost 7, with 10 bases in between. CDR1 and CDR2 from the germline V gene are LGHNA and YSLEER.

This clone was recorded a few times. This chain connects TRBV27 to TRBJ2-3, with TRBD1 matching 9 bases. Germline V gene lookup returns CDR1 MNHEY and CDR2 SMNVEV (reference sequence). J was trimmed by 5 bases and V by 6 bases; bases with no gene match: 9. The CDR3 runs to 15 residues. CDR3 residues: CASRAGTGLRDTQYF. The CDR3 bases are TGTGCCAGCAGGGCCGGGACAGGGCTGAGAGATACGCAGTATTTT.

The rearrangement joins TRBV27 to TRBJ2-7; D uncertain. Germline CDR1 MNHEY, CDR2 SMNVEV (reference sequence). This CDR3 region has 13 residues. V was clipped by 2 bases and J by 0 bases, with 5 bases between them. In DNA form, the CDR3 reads TGTGCCAGCAGTTTAATTCGCTCCTACGAGCAGTACTTC. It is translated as CASSLIRSYEQYF.

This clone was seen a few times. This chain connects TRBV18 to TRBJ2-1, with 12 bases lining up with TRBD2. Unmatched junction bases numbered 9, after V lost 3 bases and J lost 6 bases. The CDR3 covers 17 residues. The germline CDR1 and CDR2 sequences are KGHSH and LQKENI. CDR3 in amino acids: CASSPRSLAGGPNEQFF. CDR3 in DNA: TGTGCCAGCTCACCCCGATCACTAGCGGGAGGCCCCAATGAGCAGTTCTTC.